This TCR beta chain was identified in a study of PD-1 blockade in classical Hodgkin lymphoma. Regarding this clone: What it recognizes is unknown.

Study outcomes and limitations: Baseline TCR diversity was reportedly lower in newly diagnosed patients than healthy donors.

There was relapse after autologous stem cell transplantation in every patient, and there was variation in brentuximab vedotin exposure. Only in-frame clones appear in the TCRdb table, and some are missing; sequencing was by immunoSEQ multiplex PCR. The sample carries approximately 89,000 clones, 80% to 85% recorded once. The CDR3 is made up of 15 amino acids. Germline CDR1 reads MNHNS; CDR2 reads SASEGT. V trimming: 7 bases; J trimming: 7 bases; junction bases outside the gene matches: 15. The specimen comprised peripheral blood mononuclear cells (PBMCs), sampled at baseline. The rearrangement uses TRBV6-1 and TRBJ1-2; the match to TRBD1 covers 7 bases. The TCR originated in a human donor with classical Hodgkin lymphoma. CDR3 nucleotides: TGTGCCAGCATCGTCGGAACAGGGGCTCCTTCTGGCTACACCTTC. This codes for CASIVGTGAPSGYTF.